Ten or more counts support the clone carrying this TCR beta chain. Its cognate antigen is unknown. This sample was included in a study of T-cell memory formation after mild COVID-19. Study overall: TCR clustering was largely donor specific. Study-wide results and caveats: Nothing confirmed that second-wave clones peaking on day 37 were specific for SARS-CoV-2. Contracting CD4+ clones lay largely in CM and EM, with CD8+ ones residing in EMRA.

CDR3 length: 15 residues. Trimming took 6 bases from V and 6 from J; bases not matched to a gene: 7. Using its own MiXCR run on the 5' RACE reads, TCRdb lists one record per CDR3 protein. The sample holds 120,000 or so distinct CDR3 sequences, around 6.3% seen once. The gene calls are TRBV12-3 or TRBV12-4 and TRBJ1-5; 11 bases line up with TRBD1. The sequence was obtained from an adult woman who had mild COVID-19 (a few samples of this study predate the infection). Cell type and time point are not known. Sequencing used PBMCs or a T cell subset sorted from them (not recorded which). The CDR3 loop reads CASRAGTGGGQPQHF. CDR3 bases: TGTGCCAGCAGAGCCGGGACAGGGGGAGGTCAGCCCCAGCATTTT.